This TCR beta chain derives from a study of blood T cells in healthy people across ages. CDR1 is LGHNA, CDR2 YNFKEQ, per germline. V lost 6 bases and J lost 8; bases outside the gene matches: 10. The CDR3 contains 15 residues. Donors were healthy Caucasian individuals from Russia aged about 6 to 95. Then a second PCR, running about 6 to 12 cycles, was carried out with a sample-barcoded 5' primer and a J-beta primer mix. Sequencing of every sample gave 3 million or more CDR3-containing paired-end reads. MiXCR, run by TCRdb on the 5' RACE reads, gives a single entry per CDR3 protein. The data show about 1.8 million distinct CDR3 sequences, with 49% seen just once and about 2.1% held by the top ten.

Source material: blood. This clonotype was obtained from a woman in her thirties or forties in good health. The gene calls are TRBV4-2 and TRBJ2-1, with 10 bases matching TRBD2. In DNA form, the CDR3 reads TGTGCCAGCAGTGAACTAGCGGGGTACGGCGATGAGCAGTTCTTC. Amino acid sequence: CASSELAGYGDEQFF.